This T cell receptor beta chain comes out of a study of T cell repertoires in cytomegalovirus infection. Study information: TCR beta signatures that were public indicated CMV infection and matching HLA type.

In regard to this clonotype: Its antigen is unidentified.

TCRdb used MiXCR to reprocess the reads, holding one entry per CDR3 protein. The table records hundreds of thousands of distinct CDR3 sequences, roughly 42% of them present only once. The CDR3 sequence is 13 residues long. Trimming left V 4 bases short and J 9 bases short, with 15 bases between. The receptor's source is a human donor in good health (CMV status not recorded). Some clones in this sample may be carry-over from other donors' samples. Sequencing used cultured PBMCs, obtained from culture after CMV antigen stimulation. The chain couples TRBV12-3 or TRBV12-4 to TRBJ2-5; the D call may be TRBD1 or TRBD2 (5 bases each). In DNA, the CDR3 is TGTGCCAGCAGTTCCTCTAGCTCCAGGGCCCAGTACTTC. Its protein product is CASSSSSSRAQYF.